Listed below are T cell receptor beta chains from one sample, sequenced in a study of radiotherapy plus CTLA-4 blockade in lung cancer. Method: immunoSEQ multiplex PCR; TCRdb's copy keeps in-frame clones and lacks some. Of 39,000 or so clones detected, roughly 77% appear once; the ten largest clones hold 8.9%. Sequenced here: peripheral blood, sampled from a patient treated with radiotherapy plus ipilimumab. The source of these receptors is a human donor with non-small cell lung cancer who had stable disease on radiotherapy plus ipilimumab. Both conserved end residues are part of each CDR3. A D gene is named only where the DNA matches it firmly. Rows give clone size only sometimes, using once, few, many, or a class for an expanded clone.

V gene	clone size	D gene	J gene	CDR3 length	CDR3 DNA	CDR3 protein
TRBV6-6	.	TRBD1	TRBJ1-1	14	TGTGCCAGCAGCCCCAGGGGGGCGAACACTGAAGCTTTCTTT	CASSPRGANTEAFF
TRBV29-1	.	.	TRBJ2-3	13	TGCAGCGTTGTTTGGGGGCCGGCAGATACGCAGTATTTT	CSVVWGPADTQYF
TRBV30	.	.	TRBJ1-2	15	TGTGCCTGGAGTTCTGACTGGGGGCTGTTGGGTGGCTACACCTTC	CAWSSDWGLLGGYTF
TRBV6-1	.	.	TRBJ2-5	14	TGTGCCAGCAGTGAGGAAGGGGACTCGGGGACCCAGTACTTC	CASSEEGDSGTQYF
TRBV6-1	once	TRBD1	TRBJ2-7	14	TGTGCCAGCAGTGTAGGGGACAGGGACCACGAGCAGTACTTC	CASSVGDRDHEQYF
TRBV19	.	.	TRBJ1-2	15	TGTGCCAGTAGTAGGAGGGGGGAAGCTAACTATGGCTACACCTTC	CASSRRGEANYGYTF
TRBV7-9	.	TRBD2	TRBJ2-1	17	TGTGCCAGCAGCTCCCCCCGGACTAGCGGGGTGTACAATGAGCAGTTCTTC	CASSSPRTSGVYNEQFF
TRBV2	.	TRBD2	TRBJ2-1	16	TGTGCCAGCAGTGAGAGCCTAGCGGGGACGGGAAATGAGCAGTTCTTC	CASSESLAGTGNEQFF
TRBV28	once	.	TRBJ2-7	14	TGTGCCAGCAGTTTGGGGGTGTCAGCGCAAGAGCAGTACTTC	CASSLGVSAQEQYF
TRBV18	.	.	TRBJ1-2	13	TGTGCCAGCTCACCGGGAAGAAACTATGGCTACACCTTC	CASSPGRNYGYTF